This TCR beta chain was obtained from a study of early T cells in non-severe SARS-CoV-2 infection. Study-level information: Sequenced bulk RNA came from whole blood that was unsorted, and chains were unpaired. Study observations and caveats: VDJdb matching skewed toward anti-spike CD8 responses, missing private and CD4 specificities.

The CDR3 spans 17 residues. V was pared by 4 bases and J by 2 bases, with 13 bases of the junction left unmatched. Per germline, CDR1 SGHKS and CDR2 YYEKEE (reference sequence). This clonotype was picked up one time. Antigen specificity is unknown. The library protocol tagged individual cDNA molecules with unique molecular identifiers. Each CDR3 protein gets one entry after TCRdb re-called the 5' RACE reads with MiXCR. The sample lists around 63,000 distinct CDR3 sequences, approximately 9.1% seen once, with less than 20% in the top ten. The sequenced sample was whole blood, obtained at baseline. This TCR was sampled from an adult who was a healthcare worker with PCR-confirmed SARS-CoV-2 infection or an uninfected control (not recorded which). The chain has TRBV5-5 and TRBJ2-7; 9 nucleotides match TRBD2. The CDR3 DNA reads TGTGCCAGCAGCCAGACCCGAGGGGGCGGGAGGGCCTACGAGCAGTACTTC. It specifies CASSQTRGGGRAYEQYF.